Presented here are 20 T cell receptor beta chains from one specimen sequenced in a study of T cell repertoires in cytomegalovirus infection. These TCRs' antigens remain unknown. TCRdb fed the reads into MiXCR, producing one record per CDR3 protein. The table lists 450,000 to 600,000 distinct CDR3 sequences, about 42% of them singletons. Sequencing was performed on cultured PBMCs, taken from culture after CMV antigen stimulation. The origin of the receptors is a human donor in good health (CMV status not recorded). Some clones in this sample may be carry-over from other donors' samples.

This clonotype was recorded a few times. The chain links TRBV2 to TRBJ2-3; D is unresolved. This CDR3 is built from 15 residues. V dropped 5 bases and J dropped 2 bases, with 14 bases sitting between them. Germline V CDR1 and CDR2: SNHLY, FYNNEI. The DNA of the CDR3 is TGTGCCAGCAGTCCGAGTAGGAATCCCACAGATACGCAGTATTTT. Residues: CASSPSRNPTDTQYF.

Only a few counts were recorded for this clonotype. The CDR3 DNA is TGTGCCAGCAGCCTTAGCCCGTCCACAGGTGCGGCCGGGGAGCTGTTTTTT. Its protein is CASSLSPSTGAAGELFF. V usage is TRBV7-2 and J usage is TRBJ2-2; perhaps TRBD1 as D (5 bases). The CDR3 totals 17 residues. Between the trimmed V and J ends, which lost 5 bases and 6 bases, there was a span of 22 bases. The germline V gene encodes CDR1 SGHTA and CDR2 FQGNSA.

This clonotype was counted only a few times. The CDR3 sequence is CASSRQDVPSYEQYF. CDR3 nucleotide sequence: TGTGCCAGCAGCCGACAAGACGTACCCTCCTACGAGCAGTACTTC. This rearrangement joins TRBV6-5 to TRBJ2-7; D call uncertain. V lost 6 bases and J lost 0, with 15 bases in between. The germline gives CDR1 MNHEY, CDR2 SVGAGI. This CDR3 has 15 amino acids.

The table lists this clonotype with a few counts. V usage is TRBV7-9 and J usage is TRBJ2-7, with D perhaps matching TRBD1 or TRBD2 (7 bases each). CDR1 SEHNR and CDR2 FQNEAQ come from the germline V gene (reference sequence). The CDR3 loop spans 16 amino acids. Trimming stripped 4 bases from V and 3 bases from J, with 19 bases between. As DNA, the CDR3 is TGTGCCAGCAGCTCCCCAGGGGGGGGGAGGAGCTACGAGCAGTACTTC. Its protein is CASSSPGGGRSYEQYF.

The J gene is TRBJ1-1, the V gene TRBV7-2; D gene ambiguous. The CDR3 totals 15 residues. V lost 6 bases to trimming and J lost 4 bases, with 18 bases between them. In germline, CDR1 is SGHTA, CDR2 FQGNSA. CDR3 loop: CASSYTGVPGTEAFF. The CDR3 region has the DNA TGTGCCAGCAGTTACACCGGAGTCCCCGGCACTGAAGCTTTCTTT.

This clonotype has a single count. The chain's CDR3 is CASSYGDKDTDTQYF. As DNA, the CDR3 is TGTGCCAGCAGTTACGGGGACAAAGACACAGATACGCAGTATTTT. The chain combines TRBV6-2 or TRBV6-3 with TRBJ2-3; weak D call: TRBD1 (6 bases). The CDR3 totals 15 residues. Germline assignment: CDR1 MNHEY and CDR2 SVGEGT. V was trimmed by 2 bases and J by 2 bases, leaving 11 bases between them.

The CDR3 coding sequence is TGTGCCAGCAGCCCCCGGGGGCTTTTTAATGAAAAACTGTTTTTT. Its translation: CASSPRGLFNEKLFF. The chain has TRBV11-2 and TRBJ1-4, with a weak D call TRBD1 (6 bases). CDR3 length equals 15 residues. Looked up from germline, CDR1 is SGHAT and CDR2 is FQNNGV. The ends were cut back, 5 bases at V and 4 bases at J, with 14 bases in the middle. Together with reference TRBV11-2 and TRBJ1-4, the CDR3 gives the full variable domain: EAGVAQSPRYKIIEKRQSVAFWCNPISGHATLYWYQQILGQGPKLLIQFQNNGVVDDSQLPKDRFSAERLKGVDSTLKIQPAKLEDSAVYLCASSPRGLFNEKLFFGSGTQLSVL.

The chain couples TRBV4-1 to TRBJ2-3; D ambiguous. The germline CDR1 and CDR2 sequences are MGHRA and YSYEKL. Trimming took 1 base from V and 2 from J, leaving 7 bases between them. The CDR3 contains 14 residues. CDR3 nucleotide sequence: TGCGCCAGCAGCCAAGCGGTTACCACAGATACGCAGTATTTT. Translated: CASSQAVTTDTQYF.

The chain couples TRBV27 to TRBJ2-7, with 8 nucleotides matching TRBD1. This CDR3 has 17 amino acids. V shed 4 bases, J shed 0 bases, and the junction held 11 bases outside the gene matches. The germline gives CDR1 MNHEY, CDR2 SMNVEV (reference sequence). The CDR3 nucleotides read TGTGCCAGCAGTTCTACCGAAGACAGGGGTGGCTCCTACGAGCAGTACTTC. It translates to CASSSTEDRGGSYEQYF.

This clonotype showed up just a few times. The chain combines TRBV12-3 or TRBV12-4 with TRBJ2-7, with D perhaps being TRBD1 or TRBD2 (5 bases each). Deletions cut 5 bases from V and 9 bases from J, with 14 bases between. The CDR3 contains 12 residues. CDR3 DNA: TGTGCCAGCAGTGCCCCCGACAGCGGGCAGTACTTC. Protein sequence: CASSAPDSGQYF.

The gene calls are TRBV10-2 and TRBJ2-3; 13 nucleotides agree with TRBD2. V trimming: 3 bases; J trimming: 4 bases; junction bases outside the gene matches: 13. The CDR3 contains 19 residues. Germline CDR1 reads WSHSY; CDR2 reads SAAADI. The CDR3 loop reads CASSEGLAGDPLPADTQYF. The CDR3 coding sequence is TGCGCCAGCAGTGAAGGACTAGCGGGAGACCCCCTCCCGGCAGATACGCAGTATTTT.

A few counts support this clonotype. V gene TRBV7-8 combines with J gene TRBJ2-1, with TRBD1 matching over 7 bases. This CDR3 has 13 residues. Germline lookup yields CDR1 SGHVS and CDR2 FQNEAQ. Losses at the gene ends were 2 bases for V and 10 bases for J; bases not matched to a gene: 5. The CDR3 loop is CASSLWDSREQFF. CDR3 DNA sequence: TGTGCCAGCAGCTTATGGGACAGCAGGGAGCAGTTCTTC.

In DNA, the CDR3 is TGTGCCAGCAGCTTAGGGTCGGGCGAGCAGTACTTC. It specifies CASSLGSGEQYF. The V gene is TRBV7-4, the J gene TRBJ2-7; D unclear. Trimming pared 1 base from V and 6 bases from J, leaving 7 bases between. This CDR3 region has 12 residues. Germline V gives CDR1 SGHVT, CDR2 SQSDAQ.

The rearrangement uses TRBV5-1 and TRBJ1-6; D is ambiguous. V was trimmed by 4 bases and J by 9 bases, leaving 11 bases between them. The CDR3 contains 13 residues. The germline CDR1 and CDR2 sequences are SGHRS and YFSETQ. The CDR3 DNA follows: TGCGCCAGCAGCCCTGGGAGCGGTTCACCCCTCCACTTT. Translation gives CASSPGSGSPLHF.

The CDR3 nucleotides are TGTGCCATCAGTGAGTGGGCCAGCACAGATACGCAGTATTTT. Its translation: CAISEWASTDTQYF. This rearrangement joins TRBV10-3 to TRBJ2-3, with D hard to call. Germline V gene lookup returns CDR1 ENHRY and CDR2 SYGVKD. V gave up 1 base and J gave up 0 bases, with 5 bases separating them. CDR3 size: 14 residues.

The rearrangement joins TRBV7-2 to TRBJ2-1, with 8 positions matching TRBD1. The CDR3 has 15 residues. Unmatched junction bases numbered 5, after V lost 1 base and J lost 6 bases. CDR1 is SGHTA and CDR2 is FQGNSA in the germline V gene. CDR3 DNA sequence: TGTGCCAGCAGCTTAGTCCGACAGGGGACCAATGAGCAGTTCTTC. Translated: CASSLVRQGTNEQFF. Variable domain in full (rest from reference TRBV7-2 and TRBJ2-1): GAGVSQSPSNKVTEKGKDVELRCDPISGHTALYWYRQSLGQGLEFLIYFQGNSAPDKSGLPSDRFSAERTGGSVSTLTIQRTQQEDSAVYLCASSLVRQGTNEQFFGPGTRLTVL.

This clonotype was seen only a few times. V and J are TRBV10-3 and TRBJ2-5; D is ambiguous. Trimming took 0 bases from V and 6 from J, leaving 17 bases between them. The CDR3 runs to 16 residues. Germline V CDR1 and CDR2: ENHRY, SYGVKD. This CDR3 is CAISESSGRLIQTQYF. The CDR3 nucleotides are TGTGCCATCAGTGAGTCGAGTGGCAGGTTAATTCAGACCCAGTACTTC.

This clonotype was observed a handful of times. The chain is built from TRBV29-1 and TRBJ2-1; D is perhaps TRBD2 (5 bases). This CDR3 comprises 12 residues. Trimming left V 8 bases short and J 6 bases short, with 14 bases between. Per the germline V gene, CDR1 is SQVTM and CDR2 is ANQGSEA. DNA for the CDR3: TGCAGCTCCGGGAACCGGGGCAATGAGCAGTTCTTC. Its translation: CSSGNRGNEQFF.

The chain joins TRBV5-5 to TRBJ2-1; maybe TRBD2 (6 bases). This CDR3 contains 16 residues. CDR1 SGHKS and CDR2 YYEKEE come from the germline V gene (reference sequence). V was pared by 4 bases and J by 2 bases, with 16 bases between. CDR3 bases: TGTGCCAGCAGCCCGGATGGGGGACTGACCTACAATGAGCAGTTCTTC. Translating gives CASSPDGGLTYNEQFF.

CDR3 sequence: CASTARTSGRVYEQFF. Here the CDR3 DNA reads TGTGCCAGTACCGCCAGGACTAGCGGGAGGGTGTATGAGCAGTTCTTC. The rearrangement uses TRBV19 and TRBJ2-1, with 15 positions matching TRBD2. The ends lost 7 bases at V and 8 bases at J; junction bases unmatched: 9. Germline-derived CDR1 and CDR2 are LNHDA and SQIVND (reference sequence). This CDR3 is 16 amino acids long.